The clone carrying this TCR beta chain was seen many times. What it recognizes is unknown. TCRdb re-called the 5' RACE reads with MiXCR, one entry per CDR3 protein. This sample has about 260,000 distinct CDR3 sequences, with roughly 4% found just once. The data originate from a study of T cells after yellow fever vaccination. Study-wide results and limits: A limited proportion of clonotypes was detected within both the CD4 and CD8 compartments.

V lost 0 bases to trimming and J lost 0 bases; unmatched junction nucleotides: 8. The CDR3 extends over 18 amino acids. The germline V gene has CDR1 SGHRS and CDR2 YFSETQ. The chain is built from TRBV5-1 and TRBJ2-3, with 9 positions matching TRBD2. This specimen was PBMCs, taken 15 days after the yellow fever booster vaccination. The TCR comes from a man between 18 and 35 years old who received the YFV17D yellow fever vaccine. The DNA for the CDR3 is TGCGCCAGCAGCTTGGGTGGGACTAGCCGATATAGCACAGATACGCAGTATTTT. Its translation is CASSLGGTSRYSTDTQYF.